Listed below are T cell receptor beta chains from one sample, sequenced in a study of control samples from healthy donors and cancer patients. Method: immunoSEQ multiplex PCR; TCRdb's copy keeps in-frame clones and lacks some. The sample holds 150,000 or so clones, 93% seen once. Sequencing was carried out using blood. The source of these receptors is a man aged 50-60 years in good health. Both conserved end residues are part of each CDR3. The order of the fields is clone size, J gene, D gene, V gene, CDR3 DNA, CDR3 protein. A D gene is named only where the DNA matches it firmly. Clone size is stated in some rows and not others, as once, few, many or a class when expanded.

NA,TRBJ2-5,NA,TRBV5-6,TGTGCCAGCAGCCATTCGGGGGTCCAAGAGACCCAGTACTTC,CASSHSGVQETQYF
NA,TRBJ2-7,TRBD1,TRBV11-3,TGTGCCAGCAGCCCGTCCCGGGACAGGTTCGAGCAGTACTTC,CASSPSRDRFEQYF
NA,TRBJ2-7,TRBD2,TRBV9,TGTGCCAGCAGCCTGGATCCTGGCGGGAGCTCCTACGAGCAGTACTTC,CASSLDPGGSSYEQYF
NA,TRBJ2-7,NA,TRBV24-1,TGTGCCACCAGAGACACTACCGAAGACAGCTACTACGAGCAGTACTTC,CATRDTTEDSYYEQYF
few,TRBJ1-1,NA,TRBV28,TGTGCCAGCAGTTCGAACATGAACACTGAAGCTTTCTTT,CASSSNMNTEAFF
NA,TRBJ1-3,NA,TRBV28,TGTGCCAGCAGTGAAGGGTCTGGAAACACCATATATTTT,CASSEGSGNTIYF
NA,TRBJ2-5,TRBD1,TRBV18,TGTGCCAGCTCACCACGACAGGGGGAGACCCAGTACTTC,CASSPRQGETQYF
NA,TRBJ2-7,NA,TRBV27,TGTGCCAGCAGTAGAGGGGCACCCTACGAGCAGTACTTC,CASSRGAPYEQYF
NA,TRBJ2-7,NA,TRBV6-5,TGTGCCAGCAGCTTCGTCATGAGCGGACCCTACGAGCAGTACTTC,CASSFVMSGPYEQYF
NA,TRBJ2-7,NA,TRBV3-1/TRBV3-2,TGTGCCAGCAGCCTCTCCTACGAGCAGTACTTC,CASSLSYEQYF
NA,TRBJ2-7,TRBD1,TRBV6-5,TGTGCCAGCATTTCACAGGGGGGCGAGCAGTACTTC,CASISQGGEQYF
NA,TRBJ1-1,TRBD1,TRBV7-9,TGTGCCAGCAGCTCCAGGGGGCGAAACACTGAAGCTTTCTTT,CASSSRGRNTEAFF
NA,TRBJ1-4,NA,TRBV28,TGTGCCAGCAGCCCCGCACCCACCAATGAAAAACTGTTTTTT,CASSPAPTNEKLFF
NA,TRBJ2-7,NA,TRBV10-3,TGTGCCATCAGTGATCAGGGCTCCTACGAGCAGTACTTC,CAISDQGSYEQYF
NA,TRBJ1-5,NA,TRBV19,TGTGCCAGTAGGAGCCCCGGGACGGCGGGCAATCAGCCCCAGCATTTT,CASRSPGTAGNQPQHF
NA,TRBJ2-3,NA,TRBV7-2,TGTGCCAGCAGCTTCACGGGCACAGATACGCAGTATTTT,CASSFTGTDTQYF